The present entry profiles one T cell receptor beta chain with its context. The CDR3 length is 15 residues. The germline V gene has CDR1 SNHLY and CDR2 FYNNEI. The V end lost 3 bases, the J end lost 5 bases, and 16 bases lay between the germline ends. For recovered donors of Cohort 3, there were two negative PCRs, clearance, or symptom resolution. The source of the sample is a study of blood T cell repertoires in COVID-19. Assay used: immunoSEQ multiplex PCR; TCRdb lists only in-frame clones, some missing. The sample has some 120,000 clones, less than 90% seen once; the top ten hold 18%. The sample consisted of PBMCs or T cells enriched from blood (not recorded which). The genes are TRBV2 and TRBJ1-2; weak D call: TRBD1 (5 bases). This receptor was identified in a man aged 30 to 45 who had recovered from COVID-19. The CDR3 protein is CASSEGRVTGYGYTF. CDR3 in DNA: TGTGCCAGCAGTGAGGGCAGGGTAACCGGTTATGGCTACACCTTC. Filled out from reference TRBV2 and TRBJ1-2, the complete variable domain reads EPEVTQTPSHQVTQMGQEVILRCVPISNHLYFYWYRQILGQKVEFLVSFYNNEISEKSEIFDDQFSVERPDGSNFTLKIRSTKLEDSAMYFCASSEGRVTGYGYTFGSGTRLTVV.